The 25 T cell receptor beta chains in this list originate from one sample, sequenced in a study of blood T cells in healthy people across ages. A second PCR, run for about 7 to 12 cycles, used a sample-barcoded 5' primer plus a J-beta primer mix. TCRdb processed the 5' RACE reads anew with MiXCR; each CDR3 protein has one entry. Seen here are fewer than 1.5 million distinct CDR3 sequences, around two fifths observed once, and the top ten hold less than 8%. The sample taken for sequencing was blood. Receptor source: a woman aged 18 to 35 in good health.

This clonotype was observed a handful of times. The CDR3 reads CASSLGAKNGYEQYF. The CDR3 DNA follows: TGTGCCAGCAGTTTAGGGGCAAAGAACGGCTACGAGCAGTACTTC. The chain joins TRBV12-3 or TRBV12-4 to TRBJ2-7, with D hard to call. CDR3 size: 15 residues. Trimming pared 1 base from V and 3 bases from J, leaving 13 bases between.

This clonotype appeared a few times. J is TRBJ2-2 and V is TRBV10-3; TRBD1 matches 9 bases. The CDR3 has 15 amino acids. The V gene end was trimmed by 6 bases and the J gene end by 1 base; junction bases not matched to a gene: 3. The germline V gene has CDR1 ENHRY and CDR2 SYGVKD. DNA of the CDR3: TGTGCCATCAGCGGGGGACAGGGGAACACCGGGGAGCTGTTTTTT. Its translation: CAISGGQGNTGELFF.

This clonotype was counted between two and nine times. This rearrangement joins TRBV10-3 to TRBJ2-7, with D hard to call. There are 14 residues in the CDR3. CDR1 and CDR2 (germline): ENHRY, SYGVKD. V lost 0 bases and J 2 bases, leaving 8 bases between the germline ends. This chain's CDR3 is CAISESSTPYEQYF. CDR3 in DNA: TGTGCCATCAGTGAGTCAAGTACTCCCTACGAGCAGTACTTC.

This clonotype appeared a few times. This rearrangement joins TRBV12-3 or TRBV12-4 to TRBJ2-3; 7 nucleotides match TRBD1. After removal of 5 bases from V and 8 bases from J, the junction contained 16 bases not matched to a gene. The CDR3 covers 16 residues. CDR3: CASSRDRRPLGFTQYF. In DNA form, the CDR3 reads TGTGCCAGCAGTCGGGACAGAAGGCCACTAGGGTTTACGCAGTATTTT.

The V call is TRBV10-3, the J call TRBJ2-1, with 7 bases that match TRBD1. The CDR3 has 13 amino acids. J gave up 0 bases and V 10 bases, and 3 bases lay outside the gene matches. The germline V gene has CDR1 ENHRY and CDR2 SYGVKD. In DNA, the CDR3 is TGTGCCAAGGACAGGAGCTCCTACAATGAGCAGTTCTTC. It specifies CAKDRSSYNEQFF.

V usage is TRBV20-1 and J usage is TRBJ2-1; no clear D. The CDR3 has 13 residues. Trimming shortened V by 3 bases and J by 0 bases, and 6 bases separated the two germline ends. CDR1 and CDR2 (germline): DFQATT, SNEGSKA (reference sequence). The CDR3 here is CSARTRSYNEQFF. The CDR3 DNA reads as TGCAGTGCTAGGACTCGCTCCTACAATGAGCAGTTCTTC.

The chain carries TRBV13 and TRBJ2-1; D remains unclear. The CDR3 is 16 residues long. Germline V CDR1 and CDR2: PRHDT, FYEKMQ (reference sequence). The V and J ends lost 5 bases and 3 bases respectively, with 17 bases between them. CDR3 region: CASSPRWNINYNEQFF. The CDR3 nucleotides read TGTGCCAGCAGCCCCCGCTGGAATATAAACTACAATGAGCAGTTCTTC.

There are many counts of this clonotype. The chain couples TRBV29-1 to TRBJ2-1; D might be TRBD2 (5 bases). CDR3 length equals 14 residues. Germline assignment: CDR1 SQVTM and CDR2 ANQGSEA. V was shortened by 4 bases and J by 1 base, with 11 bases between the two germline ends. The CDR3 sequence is CSVAASGSYNEQFF. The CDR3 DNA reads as TGCAGCGTTGCAGCCAGCGGATCCTACAATGAGCAGTTCTTC.

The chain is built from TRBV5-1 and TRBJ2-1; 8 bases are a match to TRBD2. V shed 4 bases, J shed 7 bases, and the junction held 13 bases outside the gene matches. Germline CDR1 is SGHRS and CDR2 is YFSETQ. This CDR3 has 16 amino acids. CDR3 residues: CASSGRLATTGNEQFF. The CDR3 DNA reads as TGCGCCAGCAGCGGCAGACTAGCGACAACGGGGAATGAGCAGTTCTTC.

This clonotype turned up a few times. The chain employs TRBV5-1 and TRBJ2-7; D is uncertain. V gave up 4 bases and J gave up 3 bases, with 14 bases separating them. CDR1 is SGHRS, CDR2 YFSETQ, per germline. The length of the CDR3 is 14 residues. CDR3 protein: CASSLTDRNYEQYF. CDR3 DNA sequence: TGCGCCAGCAGCCTGACGGACCGCAACTACGAGCAGTACTTC. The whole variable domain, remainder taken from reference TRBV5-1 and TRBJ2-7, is KAGVTQTPRYLIKTRGQQVTLSCSPISGHRSVSWYQQTPGQGLQFLFEYFSETQRNKGNFPGRFSGRQFSNSRSEMNVSTLELGDSALYLCASSLTDRNYEQYFGPGTRLTVT.

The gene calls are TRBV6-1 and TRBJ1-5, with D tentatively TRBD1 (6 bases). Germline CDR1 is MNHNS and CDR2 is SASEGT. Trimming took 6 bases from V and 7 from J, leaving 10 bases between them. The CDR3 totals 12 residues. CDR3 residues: CASRTQGQPQHF. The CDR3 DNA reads TGTGCCAGCAGGACACAGGGCCAGCCCCAGCATTTT.

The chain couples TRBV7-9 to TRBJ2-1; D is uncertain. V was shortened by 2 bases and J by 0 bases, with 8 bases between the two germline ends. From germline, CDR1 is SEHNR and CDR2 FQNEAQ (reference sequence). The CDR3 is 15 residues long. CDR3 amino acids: CASSLQISSYNEQFF. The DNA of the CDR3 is TGTGCCAGCAGCTTACAGATTAGCTCCTACAATGAGCAGTTCTTC.

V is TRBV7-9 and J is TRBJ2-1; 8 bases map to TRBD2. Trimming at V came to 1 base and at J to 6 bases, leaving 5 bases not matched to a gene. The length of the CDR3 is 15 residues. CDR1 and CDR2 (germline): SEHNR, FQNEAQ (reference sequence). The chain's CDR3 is CASSLVGLATNEQFF. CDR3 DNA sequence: TGTGCCAGCAGCTTAGTTGGACTAGCCACCAATGAGCAGTTCTTC.

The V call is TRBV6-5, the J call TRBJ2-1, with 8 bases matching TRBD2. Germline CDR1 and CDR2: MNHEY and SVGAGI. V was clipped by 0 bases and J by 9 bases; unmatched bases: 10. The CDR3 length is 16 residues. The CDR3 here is CASSYSLAGRPGEQFF. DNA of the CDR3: TGTGCCAGCAGTTACTCGTTAGCGGGGCGGCCAGGTGAGCAGTTCTTC.

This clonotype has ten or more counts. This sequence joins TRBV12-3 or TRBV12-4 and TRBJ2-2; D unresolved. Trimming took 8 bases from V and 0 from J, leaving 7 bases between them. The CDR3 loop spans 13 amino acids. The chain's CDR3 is CASSLSNTGELFF. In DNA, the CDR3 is TGTGCCAGCTCACTCTCGAACACCGGGGAGCTGTTTTTT.

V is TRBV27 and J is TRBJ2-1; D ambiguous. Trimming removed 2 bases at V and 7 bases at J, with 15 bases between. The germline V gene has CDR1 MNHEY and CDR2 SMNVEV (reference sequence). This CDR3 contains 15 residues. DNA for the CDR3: TGTGCCAGCAGTTTAGTAACAGCCAAAAGGAATGAGCAGTTCTTC. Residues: CASSLVTAKRNEQFF.

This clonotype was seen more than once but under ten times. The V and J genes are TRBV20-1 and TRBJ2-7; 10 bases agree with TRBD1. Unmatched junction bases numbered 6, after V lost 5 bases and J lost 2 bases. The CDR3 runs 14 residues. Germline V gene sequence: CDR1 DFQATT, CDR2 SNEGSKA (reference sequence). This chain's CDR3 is CSAQAGTGAYEQYF. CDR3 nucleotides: TGCAGTGCTCAGGCGGGGACAGGGGCCTACGAGCAGTACTTC.

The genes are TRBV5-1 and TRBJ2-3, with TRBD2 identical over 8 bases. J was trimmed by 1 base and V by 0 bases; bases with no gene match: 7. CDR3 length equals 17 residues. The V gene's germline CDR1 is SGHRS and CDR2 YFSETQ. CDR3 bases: TGCGCCAGCAGCTTGGCTTTTAGCGGGGCAGGCACAGATACGCAGTATTTT. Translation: CASSLAFSGAGTDTQYF.

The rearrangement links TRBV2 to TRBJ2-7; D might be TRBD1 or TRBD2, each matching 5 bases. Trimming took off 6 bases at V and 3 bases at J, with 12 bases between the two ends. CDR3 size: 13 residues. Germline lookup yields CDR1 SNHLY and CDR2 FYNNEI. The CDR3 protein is CASRGPQLYEQYF. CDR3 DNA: TGTGCCAGCAGGGGACCCCAACTCTACGAGCAGTACTTC.

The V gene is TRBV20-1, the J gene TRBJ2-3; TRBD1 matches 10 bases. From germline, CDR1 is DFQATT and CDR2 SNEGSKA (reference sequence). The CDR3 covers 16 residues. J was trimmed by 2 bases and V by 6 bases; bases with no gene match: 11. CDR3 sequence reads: CSAHAPTGGATDTQYF. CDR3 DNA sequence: TGCAGTGCCCACGCTCCGACAGGGGGCGCCACAGATACGCAGTATTTT.

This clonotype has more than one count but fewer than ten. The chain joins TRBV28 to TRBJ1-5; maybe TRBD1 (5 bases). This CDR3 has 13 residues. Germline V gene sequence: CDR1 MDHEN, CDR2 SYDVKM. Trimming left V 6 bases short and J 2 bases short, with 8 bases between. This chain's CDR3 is CASRIGGNQPQHF. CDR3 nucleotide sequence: TGTGCCAGCAGAATAGGGGGCAATCAGCCCCAGCATTTT. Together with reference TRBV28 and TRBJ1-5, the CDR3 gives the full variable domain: DVKVTQSSRYLVKRTGEKVFLECVQDMDHENMFWYRQDPGLGLRLIYFSYDVKMKEKGDIPEGYSVSREKKERFSLILESASTNQTSMYLCASRIGGNQPQHFGDGTRLSIL.

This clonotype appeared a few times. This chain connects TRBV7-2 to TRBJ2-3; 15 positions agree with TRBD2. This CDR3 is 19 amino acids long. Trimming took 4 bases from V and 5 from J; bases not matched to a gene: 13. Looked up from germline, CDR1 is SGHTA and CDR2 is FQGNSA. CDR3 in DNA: TGTGCCAGCAGCTCCTGGGGGAAGGGGACTAGCGGGAGGAGAGATACGCAGTATTTT. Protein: CASSSWGKGTSGRRDTQYF.

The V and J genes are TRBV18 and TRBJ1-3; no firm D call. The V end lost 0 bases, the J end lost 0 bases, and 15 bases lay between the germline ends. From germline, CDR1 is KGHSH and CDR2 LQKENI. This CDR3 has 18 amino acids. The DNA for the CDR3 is TGTGCCAGCTCACCACCGCAAGGGAACTTTGTCTCTGGAAACACCATATATTTT. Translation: CASSPPQGNFVSGNTIYF. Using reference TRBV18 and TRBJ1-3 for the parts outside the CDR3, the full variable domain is NAGVMQNPRHLVRRRGQEARLRCSPMKGHSHVYWYRQLPEEGLKFMVYLQKENIIDESGMPKERFSAEFPKEGPSILRIQQVVRGDSAAYFCASSPPQGNFVSGNTIYFGEGSWLTVV.

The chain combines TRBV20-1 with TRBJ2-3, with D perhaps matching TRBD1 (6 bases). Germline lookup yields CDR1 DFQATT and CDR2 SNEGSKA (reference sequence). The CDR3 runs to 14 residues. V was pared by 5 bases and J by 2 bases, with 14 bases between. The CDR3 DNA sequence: TGCAGTGCTCAGCACCACAGGGACACAGATACGCAGTATTTT. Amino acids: CSAQHHRDTDTQYF.

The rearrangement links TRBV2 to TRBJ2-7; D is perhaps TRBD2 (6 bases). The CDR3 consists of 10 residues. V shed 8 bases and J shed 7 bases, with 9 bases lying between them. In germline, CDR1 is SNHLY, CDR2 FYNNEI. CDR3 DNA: TGTGCCAGCGGTGGACTAGAGCAGTACTTC. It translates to CASGGLEQYF.